This T cell receptor beta chain was sequenced for a study of cytomegalovirus exposure and HLA in healthy donors (dated by TCRdb to about 2017). A note on the overall study: According to a later analysis, the approximately 120 validation repertoires were produced on the same platform as the 666 repertoires of the first cohort. The aim of the study was to test whether cataloging public T cell receptors could identify signatures of past pathogen exposure. In addition to the first cohort of around 670 subjects, a separate validation cohort of about 120 different subjects was used. High-throughput TCR immunosequencing, statistical association of individual TCRs with disease status, and machine learning were combined to predict cytomegalovirus infection status. Points the paper makes about the study in general: Of the cluster scores, about 94% were above 0 in a later analysis, which found that TCRs clustered in the first cohort also tended to co-occur in the 120 or so validation repertoires. The classifier was reported to diagnose cytomegalovirus status with high specificity and sensitivity in both the original cohort and the validation cohort. Across donors, most TCR sequences were observed very rarely, whereas some public TCRs were present in many individuals. The study gave a list of around 170 TCR beta chains associated with cytomegalovirus. All 120 or so repertoires were used to score co-occurrence in the validation cohort in a later analysis, because that analysis had no HLA typing for the cohort. In vitro tests confirmed that a few of the cytomegalovirus-associated TCR beta chains recognize cytomegalovirus antigens. According to the authors, the approach could potentially be generalized to other disease states and immunological phenotypes.

Separate from the approximately 700-subject first cohort, the validation cohort of about 110 subjects was the group to which the donors belonged. Including cysteine and phenylalanine, the CDR3 has 17 amino acids. The DNA shown is the 51-base CDR3, in frame from base 1. The germline V gene yields SGHTS for CDR1 and YDEGEE for CDR2. Trimming leaves V shorter by 0 bases and J shorter by 7 bases, with the junction holding 10 bases beyond the gene matches. In the case of this clone: The specificity of this receptor is unknown. No base-level quality is on record; no much larger clone is a single base apart.

Libraries were prepared through the immunoSEQ multiplex PCR assay. In the paper's pipeline: A statistical classification framework was built to diagnose cytomegalovirus status from the catalog of TCR beta chain sequences. Held by TCRdb, this immuneACCESS table contains in-frame sequences only and omits some clones. Under half of the omission traces to an unresolved V gene where checked; the cause of the rest is unknown. That table furnishes V, J and clone size, whereas the DNA furnished D and trimming. This sample is represented by over 45,000 clones; about 92% of them were singletons. The ten biggest clones cover roughly 5.2% of the sample.

The sequenced sample consisted of PBMCs. The clonotype comes from a woman younger than 35 in good health and CMV-seronegative. The chain was built from TRBV5-8 and TRBJ2-2; the junction holds 9 bases that match TRBD2. The CDR3 amino acid sequence is: CASSLAVMGLAGGELFF. The DNA sequence reads TGTGCCAGCAGCTTGGCCGTAATGGGACTAGCTGGCGGGGAGCTGTTTTTT.